This entry is about one T cell receptor (beta chain). This clonotype has just a few counts. What this receptor recognizes is not known. The record has no base qualities; no much larger clone is one base away. This sample was included in a study of patients and donors after allogeneic stem cell transplantation (TCRdb year 2020). Here V drops 6 bases and J drops 3 bases, and the junction holds 3 bases not matched to any gene. The CDR3 runs 13 amino acids, cysteine and phenylalanine included. Only the CDR3 DNA is retained, 39 bases long and in frame from the first base. From a lookup of the germline V gene, CDR1 and CDR2 are SQVTM and ANQGSEA. The library was produced with RT-PCR. Instrument used: NextSeq 550. TCRdb trimmed public reads at Q25 via fastp, called clones via MiXCR and kept in-frame beta chains. Identical CDR3 proteins give one entry, which carries the most common genes and DNA. Present in this sample are around 150,000 distinct CDR3 sequences, roughly 31% of which were seen just once. The top ten hold 3.2% of the sample.

The clonotype comes from a human donor who was either an allogeneic HSCT recipient or a stem cell or donor lymphocyte infusion donor (not recorded which). It is not recorded whose cells these are; they may come from a transplant donor. Material: blood, either unsorted or a sorted T cell fraction (not recorded which). The receptor chain draws on TRBV29-1 and TRBJ2-3, with TRBD2 matching 10 junction bases. The CDR3 region has the sequence CSVKLAGTDTQYF. The nucleotides are TGCAGCGTCAAACTAGCGGGAACAGATACGCAGTATTTT.